This TCR beta chain was retrieved from a study of blood T cell repertoires in COVID-19. Background on the study: Both acute and convalescent COVID-19 samples were obtained from the United States, Italy and Spain.

Authors' processing steps: Estimation of nucleated cell counts was performed using reference gene primer amplification. Method: immunoSEQ multiplex PCR; TCRdb's copy keeps in-frame clones and lacks some. That table is the source of V, J and clone size, and D and trimming were worked out from the DNA. The sample lists approximately 250,000 clones; approximately 83% were seen once. This sequence was found in a human donor in a cohort sampled during active COVID-19. Sample: peripheral blood.

CDR3 in DNA: TGTGCCAGCAGCTTTCTGCCGGGACTAGAGAATGAGCAGTTCTTC. As protein: CASSFLPGLENEQFF. The chain links TRBV11-2 to TRBJ2-1; TRBD2 agrees at 8 bases. V gave up 3 bases and J gave up 7 bases; unmatched junction bases: 8. Germline V gene sequence: CDR1 SGHAT, CDR2 FQNNGV. The CDR3 runs 15 residues. The variable domain in full, completed from reference TRBV11-2 and TRBJ2-1, reads EAGVAQSPRYKIIEKRQSVAFWCNPISGHATLYWYQQILGQGPKLLIQFQNNGVVDDSQLPKDRFSAERLKGVDSTLKIQPAKLEDSAVYLCASSFLPGLENEQFFGPGTRLTVL.